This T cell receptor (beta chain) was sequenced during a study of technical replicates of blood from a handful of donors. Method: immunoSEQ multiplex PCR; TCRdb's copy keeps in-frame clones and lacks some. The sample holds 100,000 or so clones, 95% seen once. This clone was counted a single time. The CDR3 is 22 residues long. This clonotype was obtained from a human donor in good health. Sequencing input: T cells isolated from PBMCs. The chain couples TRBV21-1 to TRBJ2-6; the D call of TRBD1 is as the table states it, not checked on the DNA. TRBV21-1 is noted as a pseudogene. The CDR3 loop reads CASSKDGKGASGFRSGANVLTF. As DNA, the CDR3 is TGTGCCAGCAGCAAAGACGGGAAGGGGGCCTCCGGATTCCGCTCTGGGGCCAACGTCCTGACTTTC.